This TCR beta chain was documented in a study of PD-L1 blockade in urothelial cancer. Study details: Timepoints chosen for blood analysis were 3 weeks (second dose) and 6 weeks after treatment start.

Here immunoSEQ multiplex PCR was the method, and the copy in TCRdb shows in-frame clones only, minus some. The data hold 70,000 or so clones, with about 89% observed a single time. The CDR3 has 12 residues. V was cut by 4 bases and J by 2 bases, with 9 bases left in between. Germline V gene lookup returns CDR1 SQVTM and CDR2 ANQGSEA. Sequences were derived from PBMCs, sampled around atezolizumab (anti-PD-L1) treatment. V and J are TRBV29-1 and TRBJ2-7; possible D gene TRBD2, 5 bases. The receptor was isolated from a man aged 55 to 70 with urothelial cancer. The CDR3: CSVATGTYEQYF. CDR3 coding DNA: TGCAGCGTTGCGACCGGGACCTACGAGCAGTACTTC.